This T cell receptor beta chain comes out of a study of control samples from healthy donors and cancer patients. The assay was immunoSEQ multiplex PCR, and TCRdb's table has in-frame clones only and misses some. The data hold some 130,000 clones, with roughly 92% observed a single time. The germline V gene has CDR1 SQVTM and CDR2 ANQGSEA. The V end was cut by 6 bases, the J end by 9 bases, with 11 bases between. CDR3 size: 10 residues. This clone was observed once. This TCR derives from a man between 18 and 29 years old in good health. The chain combines TRBV29-1 with TRBJ1-1, with D maybe TRBD1 (6 bases). Sequencing was performed on blood. CDR3 bases: TGCAGCGTCGGGACAAGGAAAGCTTTCTTT. Translated: CSVGTRKAFF. The variable domain in full, completed from reference TRBV29-1 and TRBJ1-1, reads SAVISQKPSRDICQRGTSLTIQCQVDSQVTMMFWYRQQPGQSLTLIATANQGSEATYESGFVIDKFPISRPNLTFSTLTVSNMSPEDSSIYLCSVGTRKAFFGQGTRLTVV.